The 22 T cell receptor beta chains presented below share a single source sample, sequenced in a study of post-analysis software for immune sequencing data. Study-level points and caveats: Roughly five TRBV segments appeared more often in patients than in controls, and TRBV5-6, TRBV5-1 and TRBV20-1 were among these.

Unique molecular identifiers were present in the TCR beta cDNA libraries. TCRdb reprocessed the PCR reads via MiXCR and lists one record per CDR3 protein. In the table there are fewer than 550,000 distinct CDR3 sequences, approximately 31% of which are singletons. The antigens for these receptors are not known. Material: blood. These TCRs come from a girl aged 2-17 years with multiple sclerosis.

The CDR3 bases are TGTGCCAGCAGCTTAGGACAGGCAGCGGTGGACTATGGCTACACCTTC. Its translation is CASSLGQAAVDYGYTF. This rearrangement joins TRBV7-9 to TRBJ1-2; D possibly corresponds to TRBD1 (6 bases). The CDR3 is made up of 16 amino acids. Deletions cut 1 base from V and 3 bases from J, with 15 bases between. Germline assignment: CDR1 SEHNR and CDR2 FQNEAQ (reference sequence).

This clonotype has ten or more counts. CDR3 sequence: CAISGVGGGYEQYF. In DNA form, the CDR3 reads TGTGCCATCAGTGGCGTGGGGGGCGGATACGAGCAGTACTTC. The J gene is TRBJ2-7, the V gene TRBV10-3; D is perhaps TRBD1 or TRBD2 (6 bases each). The CDR3 runs 14 residues. The germline V and J ends were trimmed by 4 bases and 4 bases, with 14 bases remaining between them. CDR1 and CDR2 (germline): ENHRY, SYGVKD.

The chain joins TRBV5-1 to TRBJ2-6; D is unclear. Trimming took 4 bases from V and 0 from J, leaving 11 bases between them. This CDR3 comprises 16 residues. CDR1 is SGHRS, CDR2 YFSETQ, per germline. As DNA, the CDR3 is TGCGCCAGCAGCGCTTCGTCAATCTCTGGGGCCAACGTCCTGACTTTC. It encodes CASSASSISGANVLTF. Looking up the rest from reference TRBV5-1 and TRBJ2-6 gives the full variable domain: KAGVTQTPRYLIKTRGQQVTLSCSPISGHRSVSWYQQTPGQGLQFLFEYFSETQRNKGNFPGRFSGRQFSNSRSEMNVSTLELGDSALYLCASSASSISGANVLTFGAGSRLTVL.

This clonotype was observed a few times. This chain uses TRBV28 with TRBJ2-5, with a tentative D call TRBD2 (6 bases). This CDR3 has 17 residues. Germline-derived CDR1 and CDR2 are MDHEN and SYDVKM. The germline V and J ends were trimmed by 5 bases and 0 bases, with 19 bases remaining between them. CDR3 loop: CASSGTRRGVYQETQYF. CDR3 nucleotide sequence: TGTGCCAGCAGTGGGACGAGGCGCGGGGTATACCAAGAGACCCAGTACTTC.

This chain joins TRBV20-1 and TRBJ2-3; D is uncertain. Germline CDR1 and CDR2: DFQATT and SNEGSKA (reference sequence). The CDR3 covers 12 residues. V was cut by 6 bases and J by 5 bases, with 12 bases left in between. Here the CDR3 reads CSARSRVDTQYF. CDR3 sequence (DNA): TGCAGTGCCAGATCGAGAGTAGATACGCAGTATTTT.

This clonotype came up a few times. The chain uses TRBV6-1 and TRBJ1-1, with TRBD1 matching 7 bases. This CDR3 has 14 residues. CDR1 MNHNS and CDR2 SASEGT come from the germline V gene. The ends lost 6 bases at V and 1 base at J; junction bases unmatched: 5. The CDR3 coding sequence is TGTGCCAGCAGACAGGGGTCCCCGAACACTGAAGCTTTCTTT. This sequence encodes CASRQGSPNTEAFF.

This sequence joins TRBV29-1 and TRBJ1-2; 9 positions agree with TRBD1. CDR3 length: 13 residues. The trim removed 2 bases at V and 12 bases at J, leaving 10 bases unmatched. Germline lookup yields CDR1 SQVTM and CDR2 ANQGSEA. The CDR3 region has the DNA TGCAGCGTTGAAATGGGGACAGGGCGTTTGAACACCTTC. This codes for CSVEMGTGRLNTF.

About this clonotype itself: An end of the junction does not agree with germline; a read error may underlie this. This chain uses TRBV27 with TRBJ2-1; no clear D gene. Germline V gives CDR1 MNHEY, CDR2 SMNVEV (reference sequence). The CDR3 consists of 16 residues. CDR3 DNA sequence: TGTGCCAGCAGTTTGTCAACCACGCGCCTCTACGATGAGCAGTTCTTC. Protein sequence: CASSLSTTRLYDEQFF.

The V call is TRBV7-6, the J call TRBJ2-1, with D unclear. Germline CDR1 SGHVS, CDR2 FNYEAQ. With 3 bases removed from V and 6 bases from J, the gap between germline ends came to 9 bases. CDR3 length: 13 amino acids. The DNA of the CDR3 is TGTGCCAGCAGCTTCGAACATCCCAATGAGCAGTTCTTC. Translated: CASSFEHPNEQFF.

This clonotype was seen only a few times. The gene calls are TRBV7-3 and TRBJ2-1; 9 bases line up with TRBD2. With V trimmed by 0 bases and J by 0 bases, 3 bases remained unmatched. This CDR3 contains 17 residues. Per germline, CDR1 SGHTA and CDR2 FQGTGA. The CDR3 DNA reads as TGTGCCAGCAGCTTAACTAGCGGGGGAACCTCCTACAATGAGCAGTTCTTC. It codes for CASSLTSGGTSYNEQFF.

The rearrangement joins TRBV7-9 to TRBJ2-3, with TRBD2 matching 14 bases. The CDR3 loop spans 15 amino acids. V was pared by 6 bases and J by 4 bases, with 3 bases of the junction left unmatched. The V gene's germline CDR1 is SEHNR and CDR2 FQNEAQ (reference sequence). This CDR3 reads CASRTSGGASDTQYF. The CDR3 coding sequence is TGTGCCAGCAGGACTAGCGGGGGGGCCTCAGATACGCAGTATTTT.

This clonotype was observed at least ten times. This chain uses TRBV5-1 with TRBJ2-1; 7 bases map to TRBD2. From germline, CDR1 is SGHRS and CDR2 YFSETQ. This CDR3 region has 13 residues. The junction had 11 bases not matched to a gene; V was cut back by 10 bases and J by 7 bases. The CDR3 sequence is CASSVAGPNEQFF. The CDR3 DNA follows: TGCGCCTCCTCCGTAGCGGGTCCAAATGAGCAGTTCTTC. Based on the CDR3 plus reference TRBV5-1 and TRBJ2-1, the full variable domain is KAGVTQTPRYLIKTRGQQVTLSCSPISGHRSVSWYQQTPGQGLQFLFEYFSETQRNKGNFPGRFSGRQFSNSRSEMNVSTLELGDSALYLCASSVAGPNEQFFGPGTRLTVL.

Regarding this clonotype: The junction shows a germline mismatch at one end, possibly a read error. The gene calls are TRBV20-1 and TRBJ1-1; 8 positions match TRBD1. Germline V gene sequence: CDR1 DFQATT, CDR2 SNEGSKA (reference sequence). This CDR3 is built from 13 residues. The CDR3 DNA reads as TGCAGTTGCCAGGGGGCATGGAACACTGTAGCTTTCTTT. It specifies CSCQGAWNTVAFF.

The chain links TRBV11-2 to TRBJ1-2; D might be TRBD1 (6 bases). Trimming shortened V by 0 bases and J by 8 bases, and 19 bases separated the two germline ends. The CDR3 contains 16 residues. Germline V lookup: CDR1 SGHAT, CDR2 FQNNGV. CDR3 sequence (DNA): TGTGCCAGCAGCTTAGAGCCCCACAGGGACCTGGGCGGCTACACCTTC. Amino acids: CASSLEPHRDLGGYTF. Complete variable domain (other parts from reference TRBV11-2 and TRBJ1-2): EAGVAQSPRYKIIEKRQSVAFWCNPISGHATLYWYQQILGQGPKLLIQFQNNGVVDDSQLPKDRFSAERLKGVDSTLKIQPAKLEDSAVYLCASSLEPHRDLGGYTFGSGTRLTVV.

This rearrangement joins TRBV7-2 to TRBJ1-2; D uncertain. CDR3 length: 11 amino acids. Trimming removed 5 bases from V and 3 bases from J, with 4 bases in between. In germline, CDR1 is SGHTA, CDR2 FQGNSA. The DNA of the CDR3 is TGTACCAGCAGCGCAGACTATGGCTACACCTTC. The encoded protein is CTSSADYGYTF.

The rearrangement links TRBV6-1 to TRBJ1-4; TRBD1 agrees at 7 bases. The length of the CDR3 is 14 residues. Germline V lookup: CDR1 MNHNS, CDR2 SASEGT. V shed 8 bases, J shed 8 bases, and the junction held 11 bases outside the gene matches. The CDR3 loop reads CASGKGAAGEKLFF. Written as DNA, the CDR3 is TGTGCCAGCGGTAAGGGGGCAGCTGGAGAAAAACTGTTTTTT.

The rearrangement joins TRBV6-1 to TRBJ2-4, with TRBD1 identical over 7 bases. V lost 9 bases, J lost 1 base, and 6 bases stayed unmatched. The germline V gene encodes CDR1 MNHNS and CDR2 SASEGT. The CDR3 is 14 residues long. In nucleotides, the CDR3 is TGTGCCAGTCCGGACAGGTCGGCCAAAAACATTCAGTACTTC. Amino acids: CASPDRSAKNIQYF.

This clonotype showed up just a few times. V gene TRBV5-1 combines with J gene TRBJ2-1; possibly TRBD1 or TRBD2 for D (6 bases each). There are 15 residues in the CDR3. Trimming left V 4 bases short and J 7 bases short, with 18 bases between. The germline gives CDR1 SGHRS, CDR2 YFSETQ. The CDR3 loop is CASSLEGQGWNEQFF. The CDR3 bases are TGCGCCAGCAGCCTGGAGGGGCAGGGGTGGAATGAGCAGTTCTTC. Full variable domain (remainder filled in from reference TRBV5-1 and TRBJ2-1): KAGVTQTPRYLIKTRGQQVTLSCSPISGHRSVSWYQQTPGQGLQFLFEYFSETQRNKGNFPGRFSGRQFSNSRSEMNVSTLELGDSALYLCASSLEGQGWNEQFFGPGTRLTVL.

The chain employs TRBV11-2 and TRBJ2-2; TRBD1 is a possible D gene (5 bases). Trimming shortened V by 6 bases and J by 3 bases, and 14 bases separated the two germline ends. The germline gives CDR1 SGHAT, CDR2 FQNNGV. The CDR3 runs 15 residues. DNA of the CDR3: TGTGCCAGCAGTCTGCAGGGAACTCACACCGGGGAGCTGTTTTTT. Protein: CASSLQGTHTGELFF.

The chain employs TRBV6-5 and TRBJ2-4; D is uncertain. Germline CDR1 is MNHEY and CDR2 is SVGAGI. The CDR3 consists of 16 residues. V was cut by 0 bases and J by 0 bases, with 9 bases left in between. The CDR3 spells CASSYSIGLAKNIQYF. For the CDR3, the DNA is TGTGCCAGCAGTTACTCGATAGGGCTAGCCAAAAACATTCAGTACTTC.

V and J are TRBV6-1 and TRBJ2-3; 10 bases fit TRBD2. The trim removed 6 bases at V and 2 bases at J, leaving 5 bases unmatched. The CDR3 is made up of 15 amino acids. CDR1 and CDR2 from the germline V gene are MNHNS and SASEGT. CDR3 coding DNA: TGTGCCAGCAGCCCACTAGCGGGGCTCACAGATACGCAGTATTTT. This translates into CASSPLAGLTDTQYF.

The genes are TRBV7-2 and TRBJ1-1; TRBD1 might be the D (6 bases). Trimming removed 4 bases at V and 4 bases at J, with 25 bases between. CDR1 is SGHTA and CDR2 is FQGNSA in the germline V gene. The CDR3 totals 18 residues. In nucleotides, the CDR3 is TGTGCCAGCAGCTATCTCGGGGGGGCGCGGGTGAGGATCACTGAAGCTTTCTTT. Translated: CASSYLGGARVRITEAFF.